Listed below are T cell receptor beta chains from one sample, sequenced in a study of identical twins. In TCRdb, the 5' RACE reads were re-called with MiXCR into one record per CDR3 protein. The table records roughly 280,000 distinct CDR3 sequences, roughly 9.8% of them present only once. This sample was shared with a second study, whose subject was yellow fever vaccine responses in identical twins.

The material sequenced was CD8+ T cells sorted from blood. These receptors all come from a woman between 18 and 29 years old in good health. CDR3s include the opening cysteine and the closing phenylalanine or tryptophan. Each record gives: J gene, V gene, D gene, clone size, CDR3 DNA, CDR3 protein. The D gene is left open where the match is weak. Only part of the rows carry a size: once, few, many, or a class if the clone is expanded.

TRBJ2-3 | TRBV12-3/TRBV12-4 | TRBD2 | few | TGTGCCAGTTGCCCCGGGGGGTCCAGCACAGATACGCAGTATTTT | CASCPGGSSTDTQYF
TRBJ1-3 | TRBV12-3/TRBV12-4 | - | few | TGTGCCAGCAGTTATTCCGGAAACACCATATATTTT | CASSYSGNTIYF
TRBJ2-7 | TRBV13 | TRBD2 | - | TGTGCCAGCAGCTTAGGTCCCGGACTAGCGGGAGGGTACGAGCAGTACTTC | CASSLGPGLAGGYEQYF
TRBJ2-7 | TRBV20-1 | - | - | TGCAGTGCTAGATTCCAGGGATCCTACGAGCAGTACTTC | CSARFQGSYEQYF
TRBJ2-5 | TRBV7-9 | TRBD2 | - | TGTGCCGGCTCGGGGGGTTCGGAAGAGACCCAGTACTTC | CAGSGGSEETQYF
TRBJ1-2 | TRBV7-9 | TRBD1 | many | TGTGCCAGCAGCCCAGTTGGGACAGTCTATGGCTACACCTTC | CASSPVGTVYGYTF
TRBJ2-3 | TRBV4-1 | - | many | TGCGCCAGCAGCCAAGTTAGGGCGACAGAGGCGGGGACAGATACGCAGTATTTT | CASSQVRATEAGTDTQYF
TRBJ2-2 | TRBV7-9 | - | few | TGTGCCAGCAGCTTAGTTGGGGTGAACACCGGGGAGCTGTTTTTT | CASSLVGVNTGELFF
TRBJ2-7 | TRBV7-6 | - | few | TGTGCCAGCAGCAGCTTGGATACCTACGAGCAGTACTTC | CASSSLDTYEQYF
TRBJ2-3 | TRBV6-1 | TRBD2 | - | TGTGCCAGCAGTCCCTCCAGAGGGGCGGGGGCAGATACGCAGTATTTT | CASSPSRGAGADTQYF
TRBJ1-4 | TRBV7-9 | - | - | TGTGCCAGCAGCTTAGGACAGAATAATGAAAAACTGTTTTTT | CASSLGQNNEKLFF
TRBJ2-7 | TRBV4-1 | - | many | TGCGCCAGCAGCCATGTACAGGGTTTAATAGACGAGCAGTACTTC | CASSHVQGLIDEQYF